This is a list of T cell receptor beta chains from one sample in a study of blood T cell repertoires in COVID-19. Method: immunoSEQ multiplex PCR; TCRdb's copy keeps in-frame clones and lacks some. The table shows under 300,000 clones, with 92% occurring only once. The sequenced material came from peripheral blood. All receptors derive from a man aged 25 to 45 with COVID-19, enrolled during active disease. Both conserved end residues are part of each CDR3. A D gene is named only where the DNA matches it firmly. Not all rows give a size; the values are once, few, many and, for expanded clones, a class.

v_gene	d_gene	abundance	j_gene	CDR3aa	CDR3nt
TRBV9	NA	NA	TRBJ1-1	CASSPEIGTPEEAFF	TGTGCCAGCAGCCCGGAGATCGGGACACCTGAAGAAGCTTTCTTT
TRBV11-2	NA	NA	TRBJ1-4	CASSLRRHSPGEKLFF	TGTGCCAGCAGCCTTCGTAGACATTCACCGGGGGAAAAACTGTTTTTT
TRBV4-1	NA	NA	TRBJ2-2	CASSQEGRLTGELFF	TGCGCCAGCAGCCAAGAGGGGCGGCTCACCGGGGAGCTGTTTTTT
TRBV30	NA	NA	TRBJ2-7	CAWSGGGDYEQYF	TGTGCCTGGAGTGGGGGCGGAGACTACGAGCAGTACTTC
TRBV19	TRBD1	NA	TRBJ1-1	CASSIGQGAENTEAFF	TGTGCCAGTAGTATAGGACAGGGGGCAGAGAACACTGAAGCTTTCTTT
TRBV6-5	TRBD2	NA	TRBJ2-1	CASRERGASYNEQFF	TGTGCCAGCAGGGAGCGGGGGGCCTCCTACAATGAGCAGTTCTTC
TRBV7-9	TRBD1	NA	TRBJ1-2	CASSFRRTGHGYTF	TGTGCCAGCAGCTTTCGGAGGACAGGGCATGGCTACACCTTC
TRBV9	TRBD2	NA	TRBJ2-3	CASSVAARGSTDTQYF	TGTGCCAGCAGCGTAGCAGCGCGGGGGAGCACAGATACGCAGTATTTT
TRBV27	TRBD2	NA	TRBJ2-1	CASSLSRFSGGPSMDEQFF	TGTGCCAGCAGTTTATCGAGGTTTAGCGGGGGGCCATCAATGGATGAGCAGTTCTTC
TRBV5-5	TRBD1	NA	TRBJ1-1	CASGQGAISEAFF	TGTGCCAGCGGACAGGGGGCTATTTCTGAAGCTTTCTTT
TRBV3-1/TRBV3-2	NA	NA	TRBJ1-2	CASSVQSRSIYGYTF	TGTGCCAGCAGCGTCCAATCTAGAAGTATTTATGGCTACACCTTC
TRBV7-9	NA	NA	TRBJ2-2	CASSLEGASGELFF	TGTGCCAGCAGCCTGGAGGGGGCGTCCGGGGAGCTGTTTTTT
TRBV11-2	NA	NA	TRBJ1-2	CASSFFQGFKYGYTF	TGTGCCAGCAGCTTCTTTCAGGGTTTCAAGTATGGCTACACCTTC
TRBV4-2	NA	NA	TRBJ1-4	CASSPTRTNEKLFF	TGTGCCAGCAGCCCAACCCGGACAAATGAAAAACTGTTTTTT
TRBV6-5	NA	NA	TRBJ1-6	CASTGILDSPLHF	TGTGCCAGTACAGGTATTCTGGATTCACCCCTCCACTTT
TRBV30	TRBD1	NA	TRBJ1-4	CAWSGQGRVDEKLFF	TGTGCCTGGAGTGGACAGGGGAGAGTAGATGAAAAACTGTTTTTT
TRBV6-5	TRBD1	NA	TRBJ1-2	CASSWTGGNYGYTF	TGTGCCAGCAGTTGGACAGGGGGCAACTATGGCTACACCTTC
TRBV6-5	NA	NA	TRBJ1-6	CATTPGGGVGSPLHF	TGTGCCACCACTCCCGGGGGGGGTGTGGGTTCACCCCTCCACTTT
TRBV30	NA	NA	TRBJ1-4	CARAPDKNNEKLFF	TGTGCCCGTGCCCCGGACAAGAACAATGAAAAACTGTTTTTT
TRBV6-6	TRBD1	NA	TRBJ2-5	CASGDRFQETQYF	TGTGCCAGCGGGGACAGGTTTCAAGAGACCCAGTACTTC
TRBV6-5	NA	NA	TRBJ1-6	CASSIRGSPLHF	TGTGCCAGCAGTATCAGGGGTTCACCCCTCCACTTT
TRBV18	TRBD1	NA	TRBJ2-2	CASSPEGQGNTGELFF	TGTGCCAGCTCACCTGAGGGACAGGGGAACACCGGGGAGCTGTTTTTT
TRBV19	TRBD1	NA	TRBJ2-7	CASSAGTGVSEQYF	TGTGCCAGTAGTGCCGGGACAGGGGTTAGCGAGCAGTACTTC
TRBV1	NA	NA	TRBJ2-7	CTSSPTVSEQYF	TGCACCAGCAGCCCAACAGTCTCCGAGCAGTACTTC
TRBV6-5	TRBD1	NA	TRBJ1-5	CASSYSGTGFDQPQHF	TGTGCCAGCAGTTACTCGGGGACAGGGTTCGATCAGCCCCAGCATTTT
TRBV7-3	TRBD1	NA	TRBJ1-6	CASSPKGQDNSPLHF	TGTGCCAGCAGCCCAAAAGGACAGGATAATTCACCCCTCCACTTT
TRBV7-9	NA	NA	TRBJ1-4	CASSLNEKLFF	TGTGCCAGCAGCCTAAATGAAAAACTGTTTTTT
TRBV7-9	NA	NA	TRBJ2-7	CASSLGWATATYEQYF	TGTGCCAGCAGCTTAGGCTGGGCGACGGCTACCTACGAGCAGTACTTC
TRBV6-5	NA	once	TRBJ1-3	CASSYSMGGSGNTIYF	TGTGCCAGCAGTTACTCGATGGGGGGATCTGGAAACACCATATATTTT
TRBV6-5	NA	NA	TRBJ2-5	CASRTTDQETQYF	TGTGCCAGCAGGACGACAGATCAAGAGACCCAGTACTTC
TRBV19	NA	NA	TRBJ1-2	CASSIGKANYGYTF	TGTGCCAGTAGTATCGGGAAGGCTAACTATGGCTACACCTTC
TRBV20-1	NA	NA	TRBJ2-3	CSASGGLSTDTQYF	TGCAGTGCTAGTGGCGGGCTTAGCACAGATACGCAGTATTTT
TRBV6-6	TRBD1	NA	TRBJ1-2	CASSPDRGLSNYGYTF	TGTGCCAGCAGCCCGGACAGGGGGCTTTCGAACTATGGCTACACCTTC
TRBV30	NA	NA	TRBJ2-5	CAWRTRRETQYF	TGTGCCTGGAGGACTAGGAGGGAGACCCAGTACTTC
TRBV5-1	NA	NA	TRBJ1-1	CASSLVGGVSMNTEAFF	TGCGCCAGCAGCTTGGTGGGCGGGGTAAGCATGAACACTGAAGCTTTCTTT
TRBV19	NA	NA	TRBJ2-2	CASSGQNNRVANTGELFF	TGTGCCAGTAGTGGACAGAACAACAGGGTGGCGAACACCGGGGAGCTGTTTTTT
TRBV5-5	NA	NA	TRBJ1-4	CASSYNRVGEKLFF	TGTGCCAGCAGCTATAACAGGGTTGGTGAAAAACTGTTTTTT
TRBV2	NA	NA	TRBJ2-7	CASRNQNGGEQYF	TGTGCCAGCAGGAATCAAAACGGAGGCGAGCAGTACTTC
TRBV2	NA	NA	TRBJ2-2	CASRETGGGNTGELFF	TGTGCCAGCAGAGAGACAGGCGGGGGGAACACCGGGGAGCTGTTTTTT
TRBV3-1/TRBV3-2	NA	NA	TRBJ1-5	CASSPRRGGNQPQHF	TGTGCCAGCAGCCCTCGCAGGGGTGGCAATCAGCCCCAGCATTTT
TRBV12-3/TRBV12-4	NA	NA	TRBJ2-7	CASSLRGYEQYF	TGTGCCAGCAGTTTACGAGGTTACGAGCAGTACTTC
TRBV29-1	NA	NA	TRBJ2-3	CSVSAGSSTDTQYF	TGCAGCGTTTCTGCAGGGTCTAGCACAGATACGCAGTATTTT
TRBV2	NA	NA	TRBJ2-7	CASRSVEGLYEQYF	TGTGCCAGCAGATCCGTCGAGGGCCTCTACGAGCAGTACTTC
TRBV7-9	NA	NA	TRBJ2-2	CASSPDGGRANTGELFF	TGTGCCAGCAGCCCAGATGGGGGGAGAGCCAACACCGGGGAGCTGTTTTTT
TRBV7-3	TRBD1	NA	TRBJ1-6	CASSNRDSPENSSYNSPLHF	TGTGCCAGCAGCAACCGGGACAGCCCTGAAAACAGCTCCTATAATTCACCCCTCCACTTT
TRBV7-6	NA	NA	TRBJ1-1	CASSLVPQGEAFF	TGTGCCAGCAGCTTAGTTCCCCAGGGTGAAGCTTTCTTT
TRBV5-1	TRBD1	NA	TRBJ1-1	CASTRTGDTEAFF	TGCGCCAGCACTCGGACAGGGGACACTGAAGCTTTCTTT
TRBV4-1	NA	NA	TRBJ1-1	CASSPQASMNTEAFF	TGCGCCAGCAGCCCTCAGGCCAGCATGAACACTGAAGCTTTCTTT
TRBV6-5	TRBD1	once	TRBJ2-3	CASSYRTGGTDTQYF	TGTGCCAGCAGTTACAGGACAGGGGGCACAGATACGCAGTATTTT
TRBV5-1	TRBD1	NA	TRBJ2-7	CASSLDSGGSSYEQYF	TGCGCCAGCAGCTTGGATTCAGGGGGAAGTTCCTACGAGCAGTACTTC
TRBV29-1	TRBD1	NA	TRBJ2-7	CSVGDRGYEQYF	TGCAGCGTGGGGGACAGGGGCTACGAGCAGTACTTC
TRBV7-9	NA	NA	TRBJ1-2	CASSLGDILSGYTF	TGTGCCAGCAGCTTAGGGGACATCCTTTCGGGCTACACCTTC
TRBV4-2	NA	NA	TRBJ1-1	CASSQDGGFTYTEAFF	TGTGCCAGCAGCCAAGACGGGGGATTTACCTACACTGAAGCTTTCTTT
TRBV6-5	NA	NA	TRBJ2-1	CGAGANHNEQFF	TGCGGGGCGGGGGCCAACCACAATGAGCAGTTCTTC